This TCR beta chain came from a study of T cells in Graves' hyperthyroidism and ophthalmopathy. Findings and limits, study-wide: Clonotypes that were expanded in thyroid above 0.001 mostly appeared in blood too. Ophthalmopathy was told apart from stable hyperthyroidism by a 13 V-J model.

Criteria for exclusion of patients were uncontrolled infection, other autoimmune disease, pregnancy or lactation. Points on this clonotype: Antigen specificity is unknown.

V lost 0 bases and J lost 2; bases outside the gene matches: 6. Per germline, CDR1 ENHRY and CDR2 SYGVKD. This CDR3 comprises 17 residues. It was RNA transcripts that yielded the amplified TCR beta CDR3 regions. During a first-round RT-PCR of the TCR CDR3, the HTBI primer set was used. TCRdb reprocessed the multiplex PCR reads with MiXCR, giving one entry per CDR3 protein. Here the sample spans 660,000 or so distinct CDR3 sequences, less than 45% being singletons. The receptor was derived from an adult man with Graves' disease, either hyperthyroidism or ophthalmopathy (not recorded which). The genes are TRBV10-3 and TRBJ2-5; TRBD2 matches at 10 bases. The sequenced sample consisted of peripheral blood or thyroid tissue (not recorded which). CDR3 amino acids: CAISESSALAGQETQYF. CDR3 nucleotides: TGTGCCATCAGTGAGTCGTCGGCACTAGCGGGACAAGAGACCCAGTACTTC.